Below, 30 T cell receptor beta chains from the same sample are listed, as sequenced in a study of blood T cells in healthy people across ages. A sample-barcoded 5' primer and a J-beta primer mix were used in a second PCR of about 7 to 12 cycles. TCRdb ran MiXCR on the 5' RACE reads and lists one entry per CDR3 protein. The table shows 1.5 million or so distinct CDR3 sequences, with approximately 42% occurring only once. The source material was blood. The receptors here all came from a young woman in good health.

This CDR3 reads CSVLRTVNEQYF. In nucleotides, the CDR3 is TGCAGCGTCCTCAGGACAGTAAATGAGCAGTACTTC. This chain links TRBV29-1 with TRBJ2-5, with TRBD1 as a possible D gene (6 bases). Germline V gives CDR1 SQVTM, CDR2 ANQGSEA. V lost 6 bases and J lost 11, with 19 bases in between. CDR3 length: 12 residues.

As DNA, the CDR3 is TGCGCCAGCAGCCAAGGGCATGGGCTAGCGGCTATTAATGAGCAGTTCTTC. Its protein product is CASSQGHGLAAINEQFF. V gene TRBV4-3 combines with J gene TRBJ2-1; 7 positions agree with TRBD2. This CDR3 comprises 17 residues. Germline V gives CDR1 LGHNA, CDR2 YSLEER. The J segment lost 7 bases and the V segment lost 1 base, leaving 13 bases of the junction unmatched.

As for this clonotype: Possible read error: a much larger clone is one base away. The chain carries TRBV29-1 and TRBJ2-3; D is uncertain. The V gene lost 6 bases and the J gene lost 2 bases, with 9 bases spanning the gap. Germline-derived CDR1 and CDR2 are SQVTM and ANQGSEA. The CDR3 sequence is 12 residues long. CDR3 sequence: CSVRINTDTQYF. CDR3 bases: TGCAGCGTCCGGATAAACACAGATACGCAGTATTTT.

This chain links TRBV4-3 with TRBJ2-7; a possible D gene is TRBD2 (6 bases). The germline V gene encodes CDR1 LGHNA and CDR2 YSLEER. The CDR3 is made up of 14 amino acids. V gave up 4 bases and J gave up 3 bases, with 13 bases separating them. The CDR3 coding sequence is TGCGCCAGCAGCCCGGGACTGTACTTCTACGAGCAGTACTTC. This sequence encodes CASSPGLYFYEQYF.

The CDR3 nucleotides are TGCAGTGCTAGTCACGGAAACGAGCAGTACTTC. Encoded protein: CSASHGNEQYF. The genes are TRBV20-1 and TRBJ2-5, with D unresolved. The J call is doubtful: the DNA matches TRBJ2-7 better. This CDR3 comprises 11 residues. Germline values: CDR1 DFQATT, CDR2 SNEGSKA (reference sequence).

To note about this clonotype: At one boundary the junction diverges from the germline segment, which might be a read error. The chain recombines TRBV4-3 with TRBJ1-2, with D maybe TRBD1 (6 bases). This CDR3 has 16 amino acids. Germline V lookup: CDR1 LGHNA, CDR2 YSLEER. CDR3 bases: TGCGTCAGCAGCCAAAGTCTCCTCTGGGACAATTATGGCTACACCTTC. As protein: CVSSQSLLWDNYGYTF.

This clonotype was observed at least ten times. This rearrangement joins TRBV29-1 to TRBJ2-1, with no clear D. V lost 0 bases, J lost 5 bases, and 11 bases lay in between. In germline, CDR1 is SQVTM, CDR2 ANQGSEA. There are 14 residues in the CDR3. The CDR3 loop reads CSVEDLQQNNEQFF. The CDR3 DNA reads TGCAGCGTTGAAGATCTTCAGCAGAACAATGAGCAGTTCTTC.

This clonotype turned up a few times. The chain couples TRBV10-3 to TRBJ2-7; a weak D match, TRBD1 (5 bases). The CDR3 is made up of 12 amino acids. Germline lookup yields CDR1 ENHRY and CDR2 SYGVKD. The germline V and J ends were trimmed by 8 bases and 7 bases, with 15 bases remaining between them. DNA of the CDR3: TGTGCCATCCTCGACAGATACAATGAGCAGTACTTC. Protein sequence: CAILDRYNEQYF.

This clonotype was counted only a few times. The rearrangement joins TRBV20-1 to TRBJ2-1; no reliable D call. CDR3 size: 15 residues. Germline-derived CDR1 and CDR2 are DFQATT and SNEGSKA (reference sequence). V lost 3 bases and J lost 0, with 12 bases in between. This CDR3 is CSARASASSYNEQFF. The DNA of the CDR3 is TGCAGTGCTAGGGCGAGCGCTAGCTCCTACAATGAGCAGTTCTTC.

CDR3 sequence reads: CASSLGQSPQHF. The CDR3 DNA reads as TGTGCCAGCAGCTTAGGGCAGAGCCCCCAGCATTTT. This chain links TRBV7-9 with TRBJ1-5; D not certain. Germline-derived CDR1 and CDR2 are SEHNR and FQNEAQ (reference sequence). The CDR3 covers 12 residues. The V gene lost 1 base and the J gene lost 10 bases, with 8 bases spanning the gap.

The table lists this clonotype with a few counts. The CDR3 loop reads CASSQVGTGNQPQHF. The CDR3 DNA is TGTGCCAGCAGCCAAGTCGGGACAGGCAATCAGCCCCAGCATTTT. The gene calls are TRBV4-2 and TRBJ1-5; 7 nucleotides line up with TRBD1. V was clipped by 1 base and J by 2 bases; unmatched bases: 2. Germline V CDR1 and CDR2: LGHNA, YNFKEQ. CDR3 length: 15 amino acids.

This clonotype was found a few times. The J gene is TRBJ1-1, the V gene TRBV29-1, with 9 nucleotides matching TRBD1. The J segment lost 3 bases and the V segment lost 5 bases, leaving 7 bases of the junction unmatched. CDR3 length: 14 residues. Looked up from germline, CDR1 is SQVTM and CDR2 is ANQGSEA. The CDR3 nucleotides are TGCAGCGTTCATCCGGGACAGGGAGACACTGAAGCTTTCTTT. Translating gives CSVHPGQGDTEAFF.

The rearrangement links TRBV7-9 to TRBJ2-1; 11 nucleotides line up with TRBD2. V lost 3 bases and J lost 0; bases outside the gene matches: 4. Looked up from germline, CDR1 is SEHNR and CDR2 is FQNEAQ (reference sequence). The CDR3 consists of 17 residues. The CDR3 DNA reads TGTGCCAGCAGCTTCCGACTAGCGGGGAGCTCCTACAATGAGCAGTTCTTC. Protein product: CASSFRLAGSSYNEQFF.

The J gene is TRBJ2-7, the V gene TRBV28; the match to TRBD2 covers 12 bases. The CDR3 length is 15 residues. Germline V gene sequence: CDR1 MDHEN, CDR2 SYDVKM. After removal of 6 bases from V and 2 bases from J, the junction contained 5 bases not matched to a gene. Here the CDR3 DNA reads TGTGCCAGCAGACACACTAGCGGGAGGACCTACGAGCAGTACTTC. Translation gives CASRHTSGRTYEQYF.

J is TRBJ1-2 and V is TRBV27, with 7 bases lining up with TRBD1. Germline V lookup: CDR1 MNHEY, CDR2 SMNVEV (reference sequence). V shed 3 bases and J 5 bases; nucleotides not matched to a gene: 6. The CDR3 spans 14 residues. The CDR3 here is CASSFAQGRYGYTF. The CDR3 coding sequence is TGTGCCAGCAGTTTTGCACAGGGGAGGTATGGCTACACCTTC.

This clonotype was observed a handful of times. V usage is TRBV4-3 and J usage is TRBJ2-7, with a weak D call TRBD2 (5 bases). The CDR3 consists of 15 residues. V was clipped by 2 bases and J by 0 bases, with 11 bases between them. Per germline, CDR1 LGHNA and CDR2 YSLEER. Here the CDR3 DNA reads TGCGCCAGCAGCCAAAGGGTGGAGGTCTCCTACGAGCAGTACTTC. It translates to CASSQRVEVSYEQYF.

This clonotype was seen only a few times. This chain uses TRBV7-9 with TRBJ1-1; 8 positions match TRBD1. CDR1 and CDR2 (germline): SEHNR, FQNEAQ (reference sequence). The CDR3 is made up of 13 amino acids. After removal of 6 bases from V and 3 bases from J, the junction contained 3 bases not matched to a gene. CDR3 protein: CASSTTGDTEAFF. Written as DNA, the CDR3 is TGTGCCAGCAGTACGACAGGGGACACTGAAGCTTTCTTT.

This chain connects TRBV18 to TRBJ2-1, with 10 bases matching TRBD2. The V gene's germline CDR1 is KGHSH and CDR2 LQKENI. With V trimmed by 0 bases and J by 12 bases, 14 bases remained unmatched. CDR3 size: 17 residues. This CDR3 reads CASSPPGLASGGSAQFF. The CDR3 DNA is TGTGCCAGCTCACCACCAGGTTTGGCTAGCGGGGGTAGTGCGCAGTTCTTC.

The chain combines TRBV6-2 or TRBV6-3 with TRBJ2-1, with TRBD1 matching over 9 bases. The ends lost 0 bases at V and 4 bases at J; junction bases unmatched: 4. Germline CDR1 reads MNHEY; CDR2 reads SVGEGT. The CDR3 length is 16 residues. CDR3 residues: CASSYSPGQGYNEQFF. DNA of the CDR3: TGTGCCAGCAGTTACTCTCCGGGACAGGGTTACAATGAGCAGTTCTTC.

This clonotype was counted between two and nine times. The gene calls are TRBV12-3 or TRBV12-4 and TRBJ1-1; D is perhaps TRBD1 (5 bases). The CDR3 runs to 12 residues. The V gene lost 10 bases and the J gene lost 8 bases, with 17 bases spanning the gap. Here the CDR3 DNA reads TGTGCCACAAAGACCCCGGGACGAGAAGCTTTCTTT. Amino acids: CATKTPGREAFF.

This clonotype was observed a handful of times. This sequence joins TRBV7-6 and TRBJ2-7; D is undetermined. This CDR3 spans 14 amino acids. The V and J ends lost 5 bases and 0 bases respectively, with 11 bases between them. Germline CDR1 SGHVS, CDR2 FNYEAQ. CDR3 residues: CASSKDPGSYEQYF. DNA of the CDR3: TGTGCCAGCAGCAAGGACCCCGGCTCCTACGAGCAGTACTTC.

This clonotype has a count of ten or more. The chain is built from TRBV12-3 or TRBV12-4 and TRBJ1-2; D call uncertain. The CDR3 spans 12 residues. V was shortened by 8 bases and J by 4 bases, with 11 bases between the two germline ends. The CDR3 DNA sequence: TGTGCCAGCCGGAGAGGAGGCTATGGCTACACCTTC. It codes for CASRRGGYGYTF.

This chain links TRBV5-5 with TRBJ1-2, with 12 bases fitting TRBD1. There are 15 residues in the CDR3. Trimming removed 4 bases from V and 8 bases from J; junction bases left unmatched: 9. CDR1 SGHKS and CDR2 YYEKEE come from the germline V gene (reference sequence). This CDR3 reads CASSRGGQGAAGYTF. CDR3 bases: TGTGCCAGCAGCCGCGGGGGACAGGGGGCTGCGGGCTACACCTTC.

The chain links TRBV29-1 to TRBJ2-7, with D unclear. The germline V gene has CDR1 SQVTM and CDR2 ANQGSEA. The CDR3 is made up of 12 amino acids. Trimming removed 6 bases at V and 3 bases at J, with 12 bases between. CDR3 in DNA: TGCAGCGTCCCCAGGAACTACTACGAGCAGTACTTC. Amino acid sequence: CSVPRNYYEQYF.

A few counts support this clonotype. This sequence joins TRBV28 and TRBJ2-7; D is undetermined. Trimming left V 7 bases short and J 2 bases short, with 6 bases between. The germline CDR1 and CDR2 sequences are MDHEN and SYDVKM. The CDR3 is made up of 11 amino acids. The CDR3, as DNA: TGTGCCAGCACCGACACCTACGAGCAGTACTTC. Translating it yields CASTDTYEQYF.

The genes are TRBV20-1 and TRBJ1-2; TRBD1 might be the D (6 bases). V was pared by 4 bases and J by 4 bases, with 22 bases between. CDR1 and CDR2 from the germline V gene are DFQATT and SNEGSKA (reference sequence). This CDR3 region has 16 residues. CDR3 nucleotide sequence: TGCAGTGCTATTAAAGGGGCAGGGGTCGTGGGCTATGGCTACACCTTC. Amino acids: CSAIKGAGVVGYGYTF.

This chain joins TRBV29-1 and TRBJ1-1; D is possibly TRBD1 (6 bases). Germline assignment: CDR1 SQVTM and CDR2 ANQGSEA. Trimming left V 2 bases short and J 4 bases short, with 20 bases between. The CDR3 has 16 residues. CDR3 sequence (DNA): TGCAGCGTTGAAAGGCTAGTAGGGGACAAGGTCACTGAAGCTTTCTTT. The encoded protein is CSVERLVGDKVTEAFF.

This chain uses TRBV6-5 with TRBJ2-3; possibly TRBD2 for D (6 bases). This CDR3 spans 13 amino acids. Deletions cut 6 bases from V and 10 bases from J, with 17 bases between. Germline V gene sequence: CDR1 MNHEY, CDR2 SVGAGI. The CDR3 region is CASSPSPGSAQYF. As DNA, the CDR3 is TGTGCCAGCAGCCCCTCCCCCGGGAGTGCGCAGTATTTT.

This rearrangement joins TRBV12-3 or TRBV12-4 to TRBJ2-2; weak D call: TRBD2 (7 bases). The CDR3 spans 15 residues. The V and J ends lost 3 bases and 4 bases respectively, with 12 bases between them. The CDR3 nucleotides read TGTGCCAGCAGTTTGTCGGGGGGCCCCACCGGGGAGCTGTTTTTT. It specifies CASSLSGGPTGELFF.

This clonotype has just one count. One junction end does not reproduce the germline sequence, and a read error may be involved. The gene calls are TRBV7-9 and TRBJ2-3; 14 bases are shared with TRBD2. This CDR3 has 18 residues. Germline values: CDR1 SEHNR, CDR2 FQNEAQ (reference sequence). CDR3 in amino acids: CASSSIRTSGGSTDMQYF. The CDR3 DNA sequence: TGTGCCAGCAGCTCAATTCGGACTAGCGGGGGGAGCACAGATATGCAGTATTTT.